What follows are 25 T cell receptor beta chains derived from one specimen sequenced in a study of T-cell reconstitution after alpha-beta-depleted transplantation in children. Molecular barcoding with unique molecular identifiers was used for the TCRbeta library. A single record per CDR3 protein comes from TCRdb applying MiXCR to the PCR reads. This table has roughly 500,000 distinct CDR3 sequences, approximately 29% appearing once. The sequencing used PBMCs from the stem cell graft donor, collected from the stem cell graft. The receptor set was obtained from a human donor who donated a stem cell graft to a child with aplastic anemia.

This sequence joins TRBV6-2 or TRBV6-3 and TRBJ1-1, with 10 bases identical to TRBD1. With V trimmed by 8 bases and J by 10 bases, 4 bases remained unmatched. Germline V lookup: CDR1 MNHEY, CDR2 SVGEGT. CDR3 length: 11 residues. The CDR3 loop is CASGQGGRAFF. The DNA for the CDR3 is TGTGCCAGCGGACAGGGGGGGCGAGCTTTCTTT.

This chain joins TRBV19 and TRBJ1-5; D unresolved. This CDR3 has 17 amino acids. Trimming pared 10 bases from V and 0 bases from J, leaving 22 bases between. The germline V gene encodes CDR1 LNHDA and CDR2 SQIVND (reference sequence). CDR3 in amino acids: CATSLGGRSVSNQPQHF. CDR3 bases: TGTGCCACCTCATTAGGCGGGAGATCGGTTAGCAATCAGCCCCAGCATTTT.

The gene calls are TRBV3-1 and TRBJ1-1, with D uncertain. The CDR3 extends over 11 amino acids. The germline gives CDR1 LGHDT, CDR2 YNNKEL (reference sequence). The V and J ends lost 4 bases and 11 bases respectively, with 11 bases between them. CDR3 sequence (DNA): TGTGCCAGCAGCCTGGGCGGAGTGGCTTTCTTT. Its protein product is CASSLGGVAFF.

The table lists this clonotype with a few counts. V and J are TRBV29-1 and TRBJ1-3, with D perhaps matching TRBD1 (5 bases). Germline V gene sequence: CDR1 SQVTM, CDR2 ANQGSEA. Trimming left V 7 bases short and J 0 bases short, with 13 bases between. CDR3 length equals 14 residues. The CDR3, as DNA: TGCAGCGGCCGAGGGGACGGCTCTGGAAACACCATATATTTT. Protein sequence: CSGRGDGSGNTIYF.

Here the CDR3 DNA reads TGTGCCAGCTCACCTTCAGGGGGGGTTCGTGAAGCTTTCTTT. Residues: CASSPSGGVREAFF. V is TRBV18 and J is TRBJ1-1, with 7 bases that match TRBD1. V lost 3 bases and J lost 7; bases outside the gene matches: 8. The CDR3 consists of 14 residues. Germline-derived CDR1 and CDR2 are KGHSH and LQKENI.

This clonotype was counted between two and nine times. This chain connects TRBV4-2 to TRBJ1-2, with 7 bases aligning to TRBD1. CDR1 and CDR2 from the germline V gene are LGHNA and YNFKEQ. The J segment lost 0 bases and the V segment lost 4 bases, leaving 11 bases of the junction unmatched. The length of the CDR3 is 17 residues. The CDR3 DNA reads as TGTGCCAGCAGCCCCCTGGACAGGCGGGACACTAACTATGGCTACACCTTC. It encodes CASSPLDRRDTNYGYTF.

This clonotype has more than one count but fewer than ten. The chain carries TRBV6-5 and TRBJ1-6; tentative D call: TRBD1 (5 bases). Trimming removed 6 bases from V and 9 bases from J, with 9 bases in between. The V gene's germline CDR1 is MNHEY and CDR2 SVGAGI. The length of the CDR3 is 12 residues. CDR3 bases: TGTGCCAGCAGCCAGGGAGGTTCACCCCTCCACTTT. This translates into CASSQGGSPLHF.

The chain couples TRBV29-1 to TRBJ1-1; unclear D gene. The CDR3 covers 14 residues. Germline V lookup: CDR1 SQVTM, CDR2 ANQGSEA. V lost 1 base and J lost 4, with 13 bases in between. Written as DNA, the CDR3 is TGCAGCGTTGAAGGGCGGCCTCGGAGCACTGAAGCTTTCTTT. Protein sequence: CSVEGRPRSTEAFF.

Note on this clonotype: At one end the junction does not follow the germline gene, possibly because of a read error. The J gene is TRBJ2-3, the V gene TRBV5-1; perhaps TRBD1 as D (6 bases). Per the germline V gene, CDR1 is SGHRS and CDR2 is YFSETQ. The CDR3 loop spans 14 amino acids. The CDR3 DNA sequence: TGCCCCTTGGATAACAGGGACATCCCAGATACGCAGTGTTTT. Translated, it gives CPLDNRDIPDTQCF.

The chain recombines TRBV7-2 with TRBJ1-2; D gene unclear. V lost 9 bases to trimming and J lost 2 bases, with 7 bases between them. Germline V gene sequence: CDR1 SGHTA, CDR2 FQGNSA. The CDR3 extends over 11 amino acids. This CDR3 reads CASNWNYGYTF. Here the CDR3 DNA reads TGTGCCAGTAACTGGAACTATGGCTACACCTTC.

The chain employs TRBV20-1 and TRBJ1-2; tentative D call: TRBD1 (5 bases). V was cut by 1 base and J by 7 bases, with 13 bases left in between. CDR3 length equals 13 residues. Per the germline V gene, CDR1 is DFQATT and CDR2 is SNEGSKA (reference sequence). CDR3 DNA: TGCAGTGCTAGAGGAAGTTCGACAGCTGGCTACACCTTC. Residues: CSARGSSTAGYTF.

This clonotype was observed a handful of times. The chain is built from TRBV29-1 and TRBJ1-1, with unresolved D. V gave up 2 bases and J gave up 4 bases, with 14 bases separating them. CDR1 and CDR2 from the germline V gene are SQVTM and ANQGSEA. The CDR3 length is 14 residues. The CDR3, as DNA: TGCAGCGTTGAAACGACGTGGCGTGGCACTGAAGCTTTCTTT. Protein sequence: CSVETTWRGTEAFF.

The chain combines TRBV28 with TRBJ2-1; possible D gene TRBD2, 5 bases. The CDR3 runs to 14 residues. V was shortened by 2 bases and J by 3 bases, with 8 bases between the two germline ends. Germline V gene sequence: CDR1 MDHEN, CDR2 SYDVKM. CDR3 amino acids: CASSLVGGYNEQFF. The CDR3 nucleotides are TGTGCCAGCAGTTTAGTCGGAGGCTACAATGAGCAGTTCTTC.

The V call is TRBV20-1, the J call TRBJ1-1; D is possibly TRBD1 (6 bases). The V end was cut by 5 bases, the J end by 1 base, with 14 bases between. The V gene's germline CDR1 is DFQATT and CDR2 SNEGSKA (reference sequence). The CDR3 has 14 residues. The CDR3 sequence is CSADRDTRNTEAFF. In nucleotides, the CDR3 is TGCAGTGCTGACCGGGACACGCGGAACACTGAAGCTTTCTTT.

This chain connects TRBV20-1 to TRBJ2-7, with 8 bases fitting TRBD2. The CDR3 consists of 14 residues. Trimming at V came to 8 bases and at J to 2 bases, leaving 11 bases not matched to a gene. CDR1 DFQATT and CDR2 SNEGSKA come from the germline V gene (reference sequence). As DNA, the CDR3 is TGCAGTACTTACACTAGCGGCCGCACCTACGAGCAGTACTTC. Its translation is CSTYTSGRTYEQYF.

This clonotype was seen a few times. The chain joins TRBV12-3 or TRBV12-4 to TRBJ2-1; TRBD2 is a possible D gene (6 bases). V was cut by 3 bases and J by 4 bases, with 16 bases left in between. This CDR3 spans 16 amino acids. The CDR3 here is CASSFWPVGGYNEQFF. Written as DNA, the CDR3 is TGTGCCAGCAGTTTTTGGCCCGTCGGGGGATACAATGAGCAGTTCTTC.

The rearrangement joins TRBV7-2 to TRBJ1-1, with D possibly being TRBD1 (6 bases). The CDR3 is made up of 16 amino acids. The V end lost 5 bases, the J end lost 4 bases, and 20 bases lay between the germline ends. Germline CDR1 and CDR2: SGHTA and FQGNSA. The CDR3: CASSKGNTGLGTEAFF. CDR3 sequence (DNA): TGTGCCAGCAGCAAAGGAAACACAGGGTTGGGCACTGAAGCTTTCTTT.

A few counts support this clonotype. J is TRBJ2-1 and V is TRBV29-1; D is unclear. This CDR3 comprises 11 residues. From germline, CDR1 is SQVTM and CDR2 ANQGSEA. Deletions cut 6 bases from V and 8 bases from J, with 11 bases between. The CDR3 coding sequence is TGCAGCGTACGGGTCGCATATGAGCAGTTCTTC. This encodes CSVRVAYEQFF.

The chain employs TRBV27 and TRBJ1-6, with TRBD1 as a possible D gene (6 bases). This CDR3 contains 12 residues. The V gene's germline CDR1 is MNHEY and CDR2 SMNVEV (reference sequence). V was clipped by 4 bases and J by 13 bases, with 11 bases between them. CDR3 protein: CASSSITGPLHF. Written as DNA, the CDR3 is TGTGCCAGCAGTTCGATTACAGGGCCCCTCCACTTT.

The chain couples TRBV20-1 to TRBJ2-1, with TRBD2 matching over 8 bases. The J segment lost 6 bases and the V segment lost 6 bases, leaving 10 bases of the junction unmatched. The CDR3 contains 14 residues. Per germline, CDR1 DFQATT and CDR2 SNEGSKA (reference sequence). The CDR3 DNA reads TGCAGTGCAGAAGGACTAGCTGGGGGCAATGAGCAGTTCTTC. Residues: CSAEGLAGGNEQFF.

This clonotype was counted a few times. The V call is TRBV15, the J call TRBJ1-2; 7 nucleotides match TRBD1. V lost 2 bases, J lost 7 bases, and 13 bases stayed unmatched. CDR1 is LNHNV, CDR2 YYDKDF, per germline (reference sequence). There are 16 residues in the CDR3. The CDR3 loop is CATSRLGQGGSRGYTF. As DNA, the CDR3 is TGTGCCACCAGCAGATTGGGCCAGGGGGGTAGCCGTGGCTACACCTTC.

This clonotype came up a few times. The chain links TRBV29-1 to TRBJ2-7; 7 positions agree with TRBD1. V was pared by 6 bases and J by 2 bases, with 7 bases of the junction left unmatched. CDR3 length: 13 amino acids. From germline, CDR1 is SQVTM and CDR2 ANQGSEA. In DNA form, the CDR3 reads TGCAGCGTCCGAACCGGGACAGCCTACGAGCAGTACTTC. It yields the protein CSVRTGTAYEQYF.

The chain employs TRBV9 and TRBJ2-2; D perhaps matches TRBD2 (6 bases). The ends were cut back, 1 base at V and 6 bases at J, with 19 bases in the middle. The CDR3 extends over 17 amino acids. The germline gives CDR1 SGDLS, CDR2 YYNGEE. The CDR3 coding sequence is TGTGCCAGCAGCGTACGATTCGGGGCTAGCGCGGCCGGGGAGCTGTTTTTT. Its protein product is CASSVRFGASAAGELFF.

This clonotype was counted a few times. The V gene is TRBV6-1, the J gene TRBJ2-6, with D possibly being TRBD1 (6 bases). The CDR3 length is 15 residues. Per the germline V gene, CDR1 is MNHNS and CDR2 is SASEGT. V was pared by 6 bases and J by 2 bases, with 11 bases between. This CDR3 is CASRITGTGANVLTF. The CDR3 DNA reads as TGTGCCAGCAGGATAACAGGGACTGGGGCCAACGTCCTGACTTTC.

A note on this clonotype: An end of the junction does not agree with germline; a read error may underlie this. The chain links TRBV5-1 to TRBJ2-7, with D perhaps being TRBD1 or TRBD2 (5 bases each). The CDR3 is 15 amino acids. Per germline, CDR1 SGHRS and CDR2 YFSETQ. The chain's CDR3 is CASSLGTEPSYEEYF. CDR3 nucleotide sequence: TGCGCCAGCAGCCTCGGGACGGAACCCTCCTACGAGGAGTACTTC.